Each of the 24 T cell receptor beta chains below was sequenced from the same sample in a study of blood T cell repertoires in COVID-19. TCRdb keeps only in-frame clones here, not all; method: immunoSEQ multiplex PCR. Seen here are roughly 230,000 clones, 65% to 90% observed once, and the top ten hold around 6.8%. The sequencing input was peripheral blood. The origin of the receptors is a woman aged 50 to 60 with acute or convalescent COVID-19.

This chain links TRBV11-3 with TRBJ1-3; D call uncertain. The CDR3 is made up of 11 amino acids. CDR1 and CDR2 (germline): SGHNT, YENEEA. The V gene lost 4 bases and the J gene lost 5 bases, with 3 bases spanning the gap. The chain's CDR3 is CASSSRNTIYF. The CDR3 DNA sequence: TGTGCCAGCAGCTCAAGAAACACCATATATTTT.

In this sample, this clone turned up once. The chain combines TRBV19 with TRBJ2-2; D might be TRBD1 (7 bases). V was trimmed by 5 bases and J by 5 bases, leaving 21 bases between them. This CDR3 spans 17 amino acids. Germline lookup yields CDR1 LNHDA and CDR2 SQIVND (reference sequence). In DNA, the CDR3 is TGTGCCAGTAGTCGACGGGGGACAGACTCGGGAACCGGGGAGCTGTTTTTT. The encoded protein is CASSRRGTDSGTGELFF.

J is TRBJ2-5 and V is TRBV25-1, with TRBD1 matching over 8 bases. This CDR3 has 15 amino acids. Trimming at V came to 5 bases and at J to 5 bases, leaving 10 bases not matched to a gene. Germline V gene lookup returns CDR1 MGHDK and CDR2 SYGVNS. CDR3 DNA: TGTGCCAGCAGTTCCTGGACAGGGTCCATCGAGACCCAGTACTTC. Translating gives CASSSWTGSIETQYF.

The chain joins TRBV2 to TRBJ2-7; 9 nucleotides line up with TRBD1. CDR1 is SNHLY and CDR2 is FYNNEI in the germline V gene. The CDR3 loop spans 12 amino acids. V lost 4 bases to trimming and J lost 6 bases; unmatched junction nucleotides: 1. The CDR3 coding sequence is TGTGCCAGCAGTGGGGACAGGGCCGAGCAGTACTTC. Translated: CASSGDRAEQYF.

The chain joins TRBV4-3 to TRBJ1-2; 12 bases align to TRBD1. V lost 0 bases, J lost 8 bases, and 7 bases stayed unmatched. This CDR3 comprises 16 residues. Germline-derived CDR1 and CDR2 are LGHNA and YSLEER. Written as DNA, the CDR3 is TGCGCCAGCAGCCAAGAGGGGGACAGGGGGCCTTACGGCTACACCTTC. Translation gives CASSQEGDRGPYGYTF.

CDR3 amino acids: CASSFPGEVNEQFF. In DNA form, the CDR3 reads TGTGCCAGCAGTTTTCCAGGGGAAGTAAATGAGCAGTTCTTC. The chain joins TRBV27 to TRBJ2-1; TRBD1 is a possible D gene (6 bases). The CDR3 runs 14 residues. V was trimmed by 3 bases and J by 7 bases, leaving 13 bases between them. Looked up from germline, CDR1 is MNHEY and CDR2 is SMNVEV (reference sequence).

The V and J genes are TRBV5-1 and TRBJ2-2, with TRBD1 matching over 12 bases. The CDR3 is made up of 15 amino acids. The germline gives CDR1 SGHRS, CDR2 YFSETQ. The junction had 5 bases not matched to a gene; V was cut back by 4 bases and J by 7 bases. CDR3 residues: CASSSGTGGIGELFF. DNA for the CDR3: TGCGCCAGCAGCAGTGGGACAGGGGGCATCGGGGAGCTGTTTTTT.

The J gene is TRBJ2-7, the V gene TRBV6-5, with D perhaps matching TRBD1 (6 bases). With 4 bases removed from V and 6 bases from J, the gap between germline ends came to 7 bases. Germline assignment: CDR1 MNHEY and CDR2 SVGAGI. The CDR3 contains 11 residues. For the CDR3, the DNA is TGTGCCAGCAGTTGGGGGCGCGAGCAGTACTTC. This encodes CASSWGREQYF.

J is TRBJ2-1 and V is TRBV13, with 9 bases lining up with TRBD1. The V gene's germline CDR1 is PRHDT and CDR2 FYEKMQ (reference sequence). The CDR3 consists of 15 residues. V lost 5 bases to trimming and J lost 5 bases; unmatched junction nucleotides: 7. CDR3 DNA: TGTGCCAGCAGCCGTGGACAGGGGCTTGACAATGAGCAGTTCTTC. Its protein is CASSRGQGLDNEQFF.

The chain links TRBV6-2 or TRBV6-3 to TRBJ2-7, with 8 bases identical to TRBD1. This CDR3 has 16 residues. The V gene's germline CDR1 is MNHEY and CDR2 SVGEGT. Trimming cost V 0 bases and J 10 bases; bases outside gene matches: 14. Here the CDR3 DNA reads TGTGCCAGCAGTTACTCCCACGCCGGCAGGGGGCCCGACCAGTACTTC. Protein sequence: CASSYSHAGRGPDQYF.

The CDR3 region has the DNA TGTGCCAGCAGGGGGAGACAGGGAGCCAACGTCCTGACTTTC. Protein: CASRGRQGANVLTF. The rearrangement links TRBV28 to TRBJ2-6; TRBD1 matches 7 bases. V shed 6 bases and J 7 bases; nucleotides not matched to a gene: 6. This CDR3 region has 14 residues. Germline lookup yields CDR1 MDHEN and CDR2 SYDVKM.

CDR3 in amino acids: CASTWGGYGNQPQHF. The CDR3 DNA reads as TGTGCCAGCACCTGGGGGGGGTACGGCAATCAGCCCCAGCATTTT. The chain combines TRBV6-5 with TRBJ1-5; tentative D call: TRBD1 (5 bases). Germline values: CDR1 MNHEY, CDR2 SVGAGI. CDR3 length equals 15 residues. V lost 7 bases to trimming and J lost 2 bases, with 15 bases between them.

This sequence joins TRBV10-3 and TRBJ2-1, with TRBD1 as a possible D gene (6 bases). Trimming cost V 11 bases and J 5 bases, with 16 bases left between them. Germline V gene data show CDR1 as ENHRY and CDR2 as SYGVKD. There are 13 residues in the CDR3. CDR3 loop: CASYQGSDNEQFF. DNA for the CDR3: TGTGCCTCCTACCAGGGGTCAGACAATGAGCAGTTCTTC.

This chain connects TRBV13 to TRBJ1-3; the match to TRBD1 covers 12 bases. The ends lost 3 bases at V and 4 bases at J; junction bases unmatched: 10. Germline CDR1 and CDR2: PRHDT and FYEKMQ (reference sequence). The CDR3 consists of 18 residues. The DNA for the CDR3 is TGTGCCAGCAGCTTCCGGCCGGGACAGGGGGCGAAGGGAAACACCATATATTTT. This gives the protein CASSFRPGQGAKGNTIYF.

The chain has TRBV18 and TRBJ2-5; no definite D call. Trimming shortened V by 1 base and J by 2 bases, and 5 bases separated the two germline ends. CDR1 is KGHSH, CDR2 LQKENI, per germline. The CDR3 is 13 amino acids. The chain's CDR3 is CASSPQIQETQYF. The CDR3 DNA is TGTGCCAGCTCACCACAAATACAAGAGACCCAGTACTTC.

The rearrangement uses TRBV7-9 and TRBJ2-7, with TRBD2 matching 14 bases. The V segment lost 5 bases and the J segment 7 bases; nucleotides outside the gene matches: 7. CDR1 is SEHNR, CDR2 FQNEAQ, per germline (reference sequence). This CDR3 region has 15 residues. The CDR3 loop is CASSIGGLAGVEQYF. Here the CDR3 DNA reads TGTGCCAGCAGCATAGGGGGACTAGCGGGAGTTGAGCAGTACTTC.

On this clone itself: Mismatch with germline at one junction end may stem from a read error. This chain connects TRBV6-5 to TRBJ1-6, with D perhaps matching TRBD1 (6 bases). The CDR3 runs 14 residues. CDR1 is MNHEY, CDR2 SVGAGI, per germline. CDR3 protein: CAGRTGTSYSPLHF. The CDR3 DNA follows: TGTGCCGGCAGGACCGGGACAAGCTATTCACCCCTCCACTTT.

The chain links TRBV28 to TRBJ2-7, with 9 bases fitting TRBD2. The trim removed 8 bases at V and 2 bases at J, leaving 7 bases unmatched. Germline V CDR1 and CDR2: MDHEN, SYDVKM. The CDR3 totals 14 residues. Here the CDR3 reads CASGSGGQAYEQYF. The DNA for the CDR3 is TGTGCCAGCGGGAGCGGGGGGCAGGCCTACGAGCAGTACTTC.

The V gene is TRBV6-1, the J gene TRBJ1-3; the match to TRBD1 covers 7 bases. V gave up 3 bases and J gave up 1 base; unmatched junction bases: 9. CDR1 MNHNS and CDR2 SASEGT come from the germline V gene. The CDR3 totals 17 residues. CDR3 loop: CASSERDKTGSGNTIYF. Written as DNA, the CDR3 is TGTGCCAGCAGTGAGAGGGATAAGACAGGGTCTGGAAACACCATATATTTT.

The rearrangement uses TRBV10-3 and TRBJ1-1; D perhaps matches TRBD1 (5 bases). V lost 2 bases, J lost 4 bases, and 8 bases lay in between. Germline-derived CDR1 and CDR2 are ENHRY and SYGVKD. There are 13 residues in the CDR3. CDR3 in amino acids: CAISELGGTEAFF. CDR3 nucleotides: TGTGCCATCAGTGAGCTGGGGGGCACTGAAGCTTTCTTT.

V gene TRBV19 combines with J gene TRBJ2-1, with 10 bases identical to TRBD1. The CDR3 runs to 18 residues. The germline V gene encodes CDR1 LNHDA and CDR2 SQIVND (reference sequence). Trimming removed 1 base from V and 3 bases from J; junction bases left unmatched: 9. The CDR3 DNA is TGTGCCAGTAGTATAGGCTTTTTGACAGGGGGCTTCTACAATGAGCAGTTCTTC. This codes for CASSIGFLTGGFYNEQFF.

The chain couples TRBV5-5 to TRBJ2-5, with 8 bases matching TRBD2. V lost 5 bases and J lost 5; bases outside the gene matches: 14. The CDR3 extends over 16 amino acids. Germline lookup yields CDR1 SGHKS and CDR2 YYEKEE (reference sequence). The CDR3 sequence is CASSFGTPSGRETQYF. The DNA for the CDR3 is TGTGCCAGCAGTTTTGGGACGCCTAGCGGGCGGGAGACCCAGTACTTC.

The chain carries TRBV16 and TRBJ1-1; TRBD1 matches at 8 bases. CDR1 is KGHSY and CDR2 is FQNENV in the germline V gene. The trim removed 2 bases at V and 1 base at J, leaving 3 bases unmatched. The CDR3 consists of 15 residues. CDR3 nucleotides: TGTGCCAGCAGCCAAATCAGGGGGCCGAACACTGAAGCTTTCTTT. Translated: CASSQIRGPNTEAFF.

This chain joins TRBV4-1 and TRBJ1-2; unclear D gene. This CDR3 is built from 14 residues. Trimming took off 0 bases at V and 1 base at J, with 6 bases between the two ends. Looked up from germline, CDR1 is MGHRA and CDR2 is YSYEKL. The CDR3 coding sequence is TGCGCCAGCAGCCAAGACAGATTTAACTATGGCTACACCTTC. As protein: CASSQDRFNYGYTF.